This TCR beta chain was captured by sequencing in a study of shared clonotypes between healthy human individuals. Overall study findings and caveats: A few donors had roughly 5% of their naive CD4 clonotypes in common.

CD8 cells regarded as naive lacked CD45RO, were positively chosen for CCR7, and omitted terminally differentiated effector memory CD45RA+ cells. After removal of 0 bases from V and 5 bases from J, the junction contained 14 bases not matched to a gene. Germline-derived CDR1 and CDR2 are SGDLS and YYNGEE. This CDR3 has 18 amino acids. As regards this clone: What it binds is not known.

Clones were read by immunoSEQ multiplex PCR, and TCRdb kept only the in-frame ones, dropping some. The data contain around 1,900,000 clones, around 95% of them singletons. The J gene is TRBJ2-1, the V gene TRBV9, with 7 bases lining up with TRBD2. The receptor's source is a man aged 18 to 30 in good health. Some clones in this sample may be carry-over from other donors' samples. The material sequenced was naive CD8+ T cells from PBMCs. CDR3 loop: CASSVAPNRGSIDNEQFF. The CDR3 nucleotides read TGTGCCAGCAGCGTAGCACCCAATCGCGGGAGTATCGACAATGAGCAGTTCTTC.